This TCR beta chain was captured in a study of blood T cell repertoires in COVID-19. As handled by the study authors: Reference gene primers were amplified, and this amplification served to estimate nucleated cell counts. Some clones are missing from TCRdb's copy, which holds only in-frame ones; the method was immunoSEQ multiplex PCR. D and trimming come from the DNA, and the V and J calls and clone size come from that table. The sample consists of fewer than 55,000 clones, roughly 82% of them appearing once. Sequencing was performed on peripheral blood. This sequence originates from a woman between 55 and 75 years old with acute or convalescent COVID-19.

This CDR3 is CASKDRGNPTNEKLFF. In DNA, the CDR3 is TGTGCCAGCAAGGACAGGGGGAATCCAACTAATGAAAAACTGTTTTTT. J is TRBJ1-4 and V is TRBV2; 10 bases agree with TRBD1. CDR3 length: 16 residues. Germline CDR1 SNHLY, CDR2 FYNNEI. V dropped 7 bases and J dropped 0; count of bases not matched to a gene: 5.